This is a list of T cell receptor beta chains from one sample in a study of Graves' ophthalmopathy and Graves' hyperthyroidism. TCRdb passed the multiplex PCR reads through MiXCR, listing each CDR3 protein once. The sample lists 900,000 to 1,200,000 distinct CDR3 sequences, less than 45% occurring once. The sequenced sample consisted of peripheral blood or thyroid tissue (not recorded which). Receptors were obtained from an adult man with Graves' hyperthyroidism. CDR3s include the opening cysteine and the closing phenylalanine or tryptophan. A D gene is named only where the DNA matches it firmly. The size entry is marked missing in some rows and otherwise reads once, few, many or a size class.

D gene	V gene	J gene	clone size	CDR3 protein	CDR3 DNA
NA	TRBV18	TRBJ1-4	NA	CASSPPPQGLYQKLFF	TGTGCCAGCTCACCGCCTCCACAGGGTCTCTATCAAAAACTGTTTTTT
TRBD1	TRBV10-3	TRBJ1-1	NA	CAISSGDRNTEAFF	TGTGCCATCAGCTCAGGGGACAGAAACACTGAAGCTTTCTTT
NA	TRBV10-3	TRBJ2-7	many	CAINPGQSAYDYEQYF	TGTGCCATCAACCCCGGTCAATCTGCTTATGACTACGAGCAGTACTTC
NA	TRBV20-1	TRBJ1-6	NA	CSAGRGANNSPLHF	TGCAGTGCTGGTCGGGGCGCGAATAATTCACCCCTCCACTTT
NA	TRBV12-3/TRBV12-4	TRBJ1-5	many	CASSLAGPNSNQPQHF	TGTGCCAGCAGTTTAGCTGGGCCGAATAGCAATCAGCCCCAGCATTTT
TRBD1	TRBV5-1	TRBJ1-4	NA	CASRKGQGTTTNEKLFF	TGCGCCAGCAGAAAAGGACAGGGGACAACAACTAATGAAAAACTGTTTTTT
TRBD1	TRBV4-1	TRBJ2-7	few	CASSQTGTGESYEQYF	TGCGCCAGCAGCCAGACCGGGACAGGGGAGTCCTACGAGCAGTACTTC
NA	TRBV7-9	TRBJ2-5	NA	CASSLQTTYF	TGTGCCAGCAGCTTACAGACAACGTACTTC
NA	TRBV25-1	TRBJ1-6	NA	CASSDRAPLHF	TGTGCCAGCAGTGACAGAGCACCCCTCCACTTT
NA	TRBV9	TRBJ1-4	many	CASSPSQTKEKLFF	TGTGCCAGCAGCCCAAGTCAGACGAAGGAAAAACTGTTTTTT
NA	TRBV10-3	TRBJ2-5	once	CAISARAAGQIETQYF	TGTGCCATCAGTGCTAGGGCCGCGGGACAGATAGAGACCCAGTACTTC
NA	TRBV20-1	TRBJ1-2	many	CSARDFGKFGYGYTF	TGCAGTGCTAGAGATTTCGGCAAATTCGGCTATGGCTACACCTTC
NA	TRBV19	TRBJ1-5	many	CASSISGSKFSNQPQHF	TGTGCCAGTAGTATCTCCGGGTCCAAATTCAGCAATCAGCCCCAGCATTTT
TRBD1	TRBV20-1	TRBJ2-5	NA	CSARVTGVTQYF	TGCAGTGCTAGAGTCACAGGGGTGACCCAGTACTTC
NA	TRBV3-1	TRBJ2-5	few	CASSRDGGSETQYF	TGTGCCAGCAGCCGCGACGGGGGATCAGAGACCCAGTACTTC
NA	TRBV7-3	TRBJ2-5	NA	CASRLRTETQYF	TGTGCCAGCAGGTTAAGGACAGAGACCCAGTACTTC
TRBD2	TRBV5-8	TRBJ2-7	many	CASSAFSGSYEQYF	TGTGCCAGCAGCGCATTTAGCGGGAGCTACGAGCAGTACTTC
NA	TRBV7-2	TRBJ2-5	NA	CASSLAGRIETQYF	TGTGCCAGCAGCTTGGCCGGGAGAATCGAGACCCAGTACTTC
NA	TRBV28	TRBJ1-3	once	CASSFGRLSGNTIYF	TGTGCCAGCAGTTTTGGGAGGCTCTCTGGAAACACCATATATTTT
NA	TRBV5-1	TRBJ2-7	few	CASSWSETESYEQYF	TGCGCCAGCAGCTGGAGTGAGACAGAGTCCTACGAGCAGTACTTC
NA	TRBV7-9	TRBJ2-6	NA	CASKRPQTNTGANVLTF	TGTGCCAGCAAGAGACCCCAAACGAACACCGGGGCCAACGTCTTGACTTTC
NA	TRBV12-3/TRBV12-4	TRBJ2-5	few	CASSDPGRRQTQYF	TGTGCCAGCAGTGACCCGGGACGTCGGCAGACCCAGTACTTC
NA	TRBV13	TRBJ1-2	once	CASSVGAGRRTNYGYTF	TGTGCCAGCAGCGTTGGGGCAGGGCGCAGGACAAACTATGGCTACACCTTC
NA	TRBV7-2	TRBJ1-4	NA	CASSLTQGQFEKLFF	TGTGCCAGCAGCTTGACACAAGGACAGTTTGAAAAACTGTTTTTT
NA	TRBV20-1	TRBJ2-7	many	CSVKLGSVEQYF	TGCAGTGTCAAATTAGGGAGCGTTGAGCAGTACTTC
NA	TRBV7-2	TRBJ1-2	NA	CASSFTWANYGYTF	TGTGCCAGCAGCTTTACGTGGGCTAACTATGGCTACACCTTC
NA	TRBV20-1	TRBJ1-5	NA	CSARVIAGWTQHF	TGCAGTGCTAGAGTTATCGCCGGGTGGACCCAGCATTTT
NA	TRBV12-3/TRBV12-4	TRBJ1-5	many	CASKPGGMSNQPQHF	TGTGCCAGCAAACCTGGAGGGATGAGCAATCAGCCCCAGCATTTT
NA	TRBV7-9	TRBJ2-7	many	CATLPRHSYEQYF	TGTGCCACCTTACCCCGGCACTCCTACGAGCAGTACTTC
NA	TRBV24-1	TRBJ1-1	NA	CATTSGAWTEAFF	TGTGCCACCACTTCGGGGGCGTGGACTGAAGCTTTCTTT
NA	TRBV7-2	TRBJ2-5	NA	CASSLTGRMEETQYF	TGTGCCAGCAGCTTAACCGGGAGAATGGAGGAGACCCAGTACTTC
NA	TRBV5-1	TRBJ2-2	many	CASSLGALNTGELFF	TGCGCCAGCAGCTTGGGAGCCCTTAACACCGGGGAGCTGTTTTTT
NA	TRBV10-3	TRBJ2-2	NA	CAIRASTGELFF	TGTGCCATCAGAGCCTCCACCGGGGAGCTGTTTTTT
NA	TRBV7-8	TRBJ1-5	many	CASSLGSQGYQPQHF	TGTGCCAGCAGCTTAGGTTCTCAGGGATATCAGCCCCAGCATTTT
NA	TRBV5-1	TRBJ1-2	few	CASSVGRTNNYGYTF	TGCGCCAGCAGCGTAGGCAGGACTAATAACTATGGCTACACCTTC
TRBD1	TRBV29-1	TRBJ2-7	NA	CSLGQAPYEQYF	TGCAGCCTTGGACAGGCCCCCTACGAGCAGTACTTC
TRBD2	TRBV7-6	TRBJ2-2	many	CASSFEAGVGTGELFF	TGTGCCAGCAGCTTCGAAGCGGGAGTGGGTACCGGGGAGCTGTTTTTT
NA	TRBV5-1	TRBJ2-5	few	CASSLVAVGEETQYF	TGCGCCAGCAGCTTGGTCGCGGTGGGGGAAGAGACCCAGTACTTC
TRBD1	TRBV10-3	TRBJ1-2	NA	CASSQPISTGLYGYTF	TGTGCCAGCAGTCAACCTATCTCGACAGGGCTCTATGGCTACACCTTC
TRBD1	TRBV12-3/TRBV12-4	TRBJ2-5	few	CASSFRLRDRGETQYF	TGTGCCAGCAGTTTTCGTCTCCGCGACAGGGGAGAGACCCAGTACTTC